Below, 18 T cell receptor beta chains from the same sample are listed, as sequenced in a study of blood T cells in healthy people across ages. Together with a sample-barcoded 5' primer, a J-beta primer mix was included in a second PCR lasting roughly 6 to 12 cycles. MiXCR was run by TCRdb on the 5' RACE reads, yielding one entry per CDR3 protein. This table has roughly 680,000 distinct CDR3 sequences, more than 20% appearing once. Sequencing was done on a sample of blood. The receptors were sampled from a man between 65 and 85 years old in good health.

The chain carries TRBV6-2 or TRBV6-3 and TRBJ2-5, with 9 bases fitting TRBD1. The DNA matches TRBJ2-7 better at its end, which makes the J call doubtful. Germline V gene lookup returns CDR1 MNHEY and CDR2 SVGEGT. There are 14 residues in the CDR3. The CDR3 coding sequence is TGTGCCAGCAGTCACGCGGGACAGGGCTACGAGCAGTACTTC. This gives the protein CASSHAGQGYEQYF.

The rearrangement links TRBV20-1 to TRBJ2-7, with 13 bases aligning to TRBD2. Trimming removed 0 bases from V and 3 bases from J; junction bases left unmatched: 11. CDR1 and CDR2 (germline): DFQATT, SNEGSKA (reference sequence). CDR3 length equals 18 residues. In nucleotides, the CDR3 is TGCAGTGCTAGAGATACGGGACTAGCGGGAAAGATCCTCTACGAGCAGTACTTC. Translation: CSARDTGLAGKILYEQYF.

The rearrangement joins TRBV18 to TRBJ2-7; 10 bases align to TRBD1. The CDR3 is made up of 14 amino acids. Germline CDR1 KGHSH, CDR2 LQKENI. V was pared by 3 bases and J by 11 bases, with 10 bases of the junction left unmatched. The CDR3, as DNA: TGTGCCAGCTCACCTCGGGACAGGGGAGACAGGGAGTACTTC. Amino acid sequence: CASSPRDRGDREYF.

The sample holds a few counts of this clonotype. V gene TRBV10-3 combines with J gene TRBJ2-1; 7 bases are shared with TRBD2. From germline, CDR1 is ENHRY and CDR2 SYGVKD. This CDR3 is built from 19 residues. Losses at the gene ends were 0 bases for V and 0 bases for J; bases not matched to a gene: 11. CDR3 nucleotide sequence: TGTGCCATCAGTGAGTCCTCGCCTAGCGGCAGTAGCTCCTACAATGAGCAGTTCTTC. This sequence encodes CAISESSPSGSSSYNEQFF.

This clonotype has just a few counts. The rearrangement joins TRBV20-1 to TRBJ1-4; D is uncertain. V gave up 7 bases and J gave up 4 bases, with 13 bases separating them. Germline loops: CDR1 DFQATT, CDR2 SNEGSKA (reference sequence). The CDR3 is made up of 13 amino acids. The CDR3 loop reads CSVHRDRNEKLFF. The CDR3 DNA follows: TGCAGTGTTCACCGGGATCGTAATGAAAAACTGTTTTTT.

This clonotype was recorded a few times. The rearrangement joins TRBV4-1 to TRBJ2-7; D is possibly TRBD1 (5 bases). The CDR3 has 15 residues. Germline CDR1 reads MGHRA; CDR2 reads YSYEKL. Trimming cost V 1 base and J 2 bases, with 12 bases left between them. CDR3 in DNA: TGCGCCAGCAGCCAAGTTACAGGACACCCCTACGAGCAGTACTTC. This translates into CASSQVTGHPYEQYF.

This clonotype occurred once. The CDR3 sequence: CASSLDPPGRALTDTQYF. The CDR3 region has the DNA TGTGCCAGCAGCTTAGACCCCCCCGGGAGGGCGCTCACAGATACGCAGTATTTT. This chain joins TRBV11-2 and TRBJ2-3; TRBD2 aligns across 8 bases. The germline V gene encodes CDR1 SGHAT and CDR2 FQNNGV. The CDR3 runs 18 residues. With 0 bases clipped from V and 2 bases from J, the junction kept 10 bases outside the gene matches.

With respect to this clonotype: The germline gene is not matched at one end of the junction; a read error may be the cause. This rearrangement joins TRBV6-2 or TRBV6-3 to TRBJ2-7, with D perhaps TRBD1 (5 bases). Germline loops: CDR1 MNHEY, CDR2 SVGEGT. This CDR3 comprises 12 residues. The CDR3 region has the DNA TGTGCCGGCAGTTACACAGGCTACGAGCAGTACTTC. It is translated as CAGSYTGYEQYF.

This clonotype showed up just a few times. The rearrangement links TRBV4-1 to TRBJ2-3; unclear D gene. V lost 1 base and J lost 0, with 8 bases in between. Per germline, CDR1 MGHRA and CDR2 YSYEKL. The CDR3 has 15 residues. CDR3 sequence: CASSQVSSSTDTQYF. The CDR3 DNA reads TGCGCCAGCAGCCAAGTGTCGAGCAGCACAGATACGCAGTATTTT.

This clonotype occurred a few times. The chain joins TRBV20-1 to TRBJ1-2, with a possible D match to TRBD1 (5 bases). Germline V gene data show CDR1 as DFQATT and CDR2 as SNEGSKA (reference sequence). V dropped 3 bases and J dropped 4 bases, with 15 bases sitting between them. The CDR3 sequence is 14 residues long. The CDR3 here is CSASRSGEGYGYTF. CDR3 in DNA: TGCAGTGCTAGTCGGTCGGGGGAGGGCTATGGCTACACCTTC.

This clonotype was seen a handful of times. The chain carries TRBV27 and TRBJ2-7, with 9 nucleotides matching TRBD1. There are 15 residues in the CDR3. Looked up from germline, CDR1 is MNHEY and CDR2 is SMNVEV (reference sequence). Trimming removed 6 bases from V and 2 bases from J; junction bases left unmatched: 8. The CDR3: CASRPYRGLTYEQYF. CDR3 nucleotides: TGTGCCAGCAGACCTTACAGGGGGCTAACCTACGAGCAGTACTTC.

This clonotype was seen more than once but under ten times. The chain uses TRBV12-3 or TRBV12-4 and TRBJ2-5; TRBD2 matches 7 bases. Trimming cost V 5 bases and J 4 bases; bases outside gene matches: 13. The CDR3 has 16 residues. Written as DNA, the CDR3 is TGTGCCAGCAGTCCCTCTCGGGGGAGGGCAGGAGAGACCCAGTACTTC. This encodes CASSPSRGRAGETQYF.

In this sample, this clonotype turned up many times. The V gene is TRBV11-3, the J gene TRBJ2-3; no firm D call. This CDR3 is built from 14 residues. Per the germline V gene, CDR1 is SGHNT and CDR2 is YENEEA. Trimming cost V 3 bases and J 0 bases, with 7 bases left between them. The CDR3 loop reads CASSLTTSTDTQYF. CDR3 sequence (DNA): TGTGCCAGCAGCTTGACAACTAGCACAGATACGCAGTATTTT. The full variable domain, rest sourced from reference TRBV11-3 and TRBJ2-3, is EAGVVQSPRYKIIEKKQPVAFWCNPISGHNTLYWYLQNLGQGPELLIRYENEEAVDDSQLPKDRFSAERLKGVDSTLKIQPAELGDSAVYLCASSLTTSTDTQYFGPGTRLTVL.

The genes are TRBV5-1 and TRBJ2-3; 9 bases line up with TRBD2. The V segment lost 1 base and the J segment 4 bases; nucleotides outside the gene matches: 7. CDR1 and CDR2 from the germline V gene are SGHRS and YFSETQ. The CDR3 runs 16 residues. As DNA, the CDR3 is TGCGCCAGCAGCTTGAGGCTAGCGGGAACTGCAGATACGCAGTATTTT. This gives the protein CASSLRLAGTADTQYF.

This clonotype was counted between two and nine times. V and J are TRBV5-1 and TRBJ2-3; 13 bases map to TRBD2. Trimming removed 6 bases from V and 5 bases from J; junction bases left unmatched: 3. The CDR3 sequence is 14 residues long. In germline, CDR1 is SGHRS, CDR2 YFSETQ. Written as DNA, the CDR3 is TGCGCCAGCAACGGACTAGCGGGAGAAGATACGCAGTATTTT. Encoded protein: CASNGLAGEDTQYF.

The chain recombines TRBV11-2 with TRBJ2-2; unclear D gene. With 3 bases removed from V and 5 bases from J, the gap between germline ends came to 7 bases. This CDR3 contains 13 residues. Looked up from germline, CDR1 is SGHAT and CDR2 is FQNNGV. CDR3 residues: CASSFDATGELFF. DNA of the CDR3: TGTGCCAGCAGCTTTGACGCAACCGGGGAGCTGTTTTTT.

In its sample, this clonotype was seen a few times. The V call is TRBV25-1, the J call TRBJ2-2, with D maybe TRBD2 (5 bases). The length of the CDR3 is 15 residues. Trimming took 6 bases from V and 5 from J, leaving 16 bases between them. Germline V gene data show CDR1 as MGHDK and CDR2 as SYGVNS. As DNA, the CDR3 is TGTGCCAGCAGACCCGAGGGTCTAGTGACCGGGGAGCTGTTTTTT. Protein product: CASRPEGLVTGELFF.

This clonotype was recorded many times. The V call is TRBV29-1, the J call TRBJ1-1; D uncertain. Germline V gene sequence: CDR1 SQVTM, CDR2 ANQGSEA. The CDR3 length is 12 residues. Deletions cut 5 bases from V and 1 base from J, with 8 bases between. The CDR3 reads CSVSESNTEAFF. CDR3 sequence (DNA): TGCAGCGTTTCCGAGTCGAACACTGAAGCTTTCTTT.